The sequence of this T cell receptor beta chain was determined in a study of T cell responses to AZD1222 COVID-19 vaccine. On the study more broadly: Second-dose schedules of about 4 or about 12 weeks were combined. Study observations and caveats: Spike-wide vaccine-associated CD4 TCRs dominated at 160-218 and 743-854. Baseline seropositivity occurred in only 5 to 7 AZD1222 recipients. Only after the peak T cell response were repertoires sampled.

Profiling relied on immunoSEQ multiplex PCR, and the TCRdb table lists in-frame clones only, not all of them. The sample has some 120,000 clones, roughly 91% seen once. About this clone itself: Its antigen is undetermined.

Sequencing used peripheral blood, obtained on day 0 of AZD1222 vaccination. The TCR sequence derives from an adult in good health.

CDR3 DNA: TGTGCCAGCAGCCAAACAAGTGGAAACACCATATATTTT. It encodes CASSQTSGNTIYF. This rearrangement joins TRBV4-2 to TRBJ1-3; unclear D gene. The CDR3 is 13 residues long. V was pared by 2 bases and J by 3 bases, with 5 bases between. Germline V gives CDR1 LGHNA, CDR2 YNFKEQ.